This TCR beta chain was recovered during a study of shared clonotypes between healthy human individuals. Here immunoSEQ multiplex PCR was the method, and the copy in TCRdb shows in-frame clones only, minus some. The table has approximately 640,000 clones, 60% to 80% seen once; the top ten hold about 1.7%. The sequence came from a woman under 40 in good health. Sample: memory CD4+ T cells sorted from blood. The subset is: CD45RA-negative fraction.

The CDR3 is CASSRTSGRFYEQYF. The CDR3 coding sequence is TGTGCCAGCTCACGGACTAGCGGGAGATTCTACGAGCAGTACTTC. This chain connects TRBV18 to TRBJ2-7; 13 nucleotides line up with TRBD2. The CDR3 length is 15 residues. After removal of 4 bases from V and 3 bases from J, the junction contained 3 bases not matched to a gene. Germline V gene data show CDR1 as KGHSH and CDR2 as LQKENI.